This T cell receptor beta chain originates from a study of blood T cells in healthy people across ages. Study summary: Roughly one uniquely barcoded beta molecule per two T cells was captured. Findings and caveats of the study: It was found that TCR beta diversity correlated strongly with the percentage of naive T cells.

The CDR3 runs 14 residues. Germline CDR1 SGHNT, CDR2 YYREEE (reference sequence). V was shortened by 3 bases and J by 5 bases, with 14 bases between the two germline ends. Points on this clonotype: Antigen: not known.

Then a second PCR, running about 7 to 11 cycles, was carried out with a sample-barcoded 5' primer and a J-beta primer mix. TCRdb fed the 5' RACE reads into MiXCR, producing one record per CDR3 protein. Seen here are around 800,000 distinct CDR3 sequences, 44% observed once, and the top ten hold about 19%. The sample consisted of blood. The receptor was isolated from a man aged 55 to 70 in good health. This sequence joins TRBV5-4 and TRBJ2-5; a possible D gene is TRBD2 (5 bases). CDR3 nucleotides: TGTGCCAGCAGCTCAAGGTCCCCGGGGGAGACCCAGTACTTC. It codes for CASSSRSPGETQYF.